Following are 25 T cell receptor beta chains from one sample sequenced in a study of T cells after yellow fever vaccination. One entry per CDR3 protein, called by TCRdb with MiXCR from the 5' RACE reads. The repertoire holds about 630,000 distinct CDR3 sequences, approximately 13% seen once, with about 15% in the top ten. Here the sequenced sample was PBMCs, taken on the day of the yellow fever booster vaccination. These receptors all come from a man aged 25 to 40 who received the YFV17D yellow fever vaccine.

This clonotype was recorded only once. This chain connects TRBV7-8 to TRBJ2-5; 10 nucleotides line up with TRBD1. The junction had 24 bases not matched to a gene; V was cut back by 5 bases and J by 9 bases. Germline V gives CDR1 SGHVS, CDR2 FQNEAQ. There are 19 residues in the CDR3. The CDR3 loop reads CASSTSPTGGVSRFRSQYF. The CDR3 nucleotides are TGTGCCAGCAGCACGTCCCCGACAGGGGGCGTTTCCCGGTTTCGGTCCCAGTACTTC.

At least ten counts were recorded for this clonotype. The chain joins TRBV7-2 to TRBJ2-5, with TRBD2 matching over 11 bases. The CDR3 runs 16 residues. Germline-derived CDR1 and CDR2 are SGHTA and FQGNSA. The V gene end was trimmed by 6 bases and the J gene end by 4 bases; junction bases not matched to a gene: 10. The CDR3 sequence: CASSSTSGTFGETQYF. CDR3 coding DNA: TGTGCCAGCAGTTCGACTAGCGGGACTTTCGGAGAGACCCAGTACTTC.

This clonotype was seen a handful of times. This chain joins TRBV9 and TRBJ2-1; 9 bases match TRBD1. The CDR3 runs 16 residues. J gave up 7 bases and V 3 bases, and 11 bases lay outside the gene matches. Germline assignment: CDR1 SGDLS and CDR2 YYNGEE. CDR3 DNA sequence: TGTGCCAGCAGCGCAACAGGGGGCCGCGGTAGGAATGAGCAGTTCTTC. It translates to CASSATGGRGRNEQFF.

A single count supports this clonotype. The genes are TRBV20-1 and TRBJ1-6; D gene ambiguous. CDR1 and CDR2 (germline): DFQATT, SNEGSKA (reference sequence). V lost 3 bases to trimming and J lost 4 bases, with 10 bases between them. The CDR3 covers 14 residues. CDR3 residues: CSARDVDYNSPLHF. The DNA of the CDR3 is TGCAGTGCTAGGGACGTTGATTATAATTCACCCCTCCACTTT.

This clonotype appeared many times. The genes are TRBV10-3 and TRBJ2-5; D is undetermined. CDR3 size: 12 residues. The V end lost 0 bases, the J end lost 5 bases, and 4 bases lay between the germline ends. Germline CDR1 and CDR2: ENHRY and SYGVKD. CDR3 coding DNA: TGTGCCATCAGTGAGTCGGGGGAGACCCAGTACTTC. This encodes CAISESGETQYF.

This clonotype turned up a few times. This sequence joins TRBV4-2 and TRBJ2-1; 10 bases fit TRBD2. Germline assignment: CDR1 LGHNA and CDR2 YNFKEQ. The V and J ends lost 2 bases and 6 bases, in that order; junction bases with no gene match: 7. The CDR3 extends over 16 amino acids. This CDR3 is CASSQSGLAVRNEQFF. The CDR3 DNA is TGTGCCAGCAGCCAAAGTGGACTAGCGGTACGCAATGAGCAGTTCTTC.

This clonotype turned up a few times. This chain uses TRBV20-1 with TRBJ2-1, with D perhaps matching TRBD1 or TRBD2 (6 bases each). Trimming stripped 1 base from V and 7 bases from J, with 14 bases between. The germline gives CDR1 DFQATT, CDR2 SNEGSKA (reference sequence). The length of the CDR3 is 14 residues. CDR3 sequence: CSARVRGRGNEQFF. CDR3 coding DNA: TGCAGTGCTAGAGTCAGGGGCCGGGGGAATGAGCAGTTCTTC.

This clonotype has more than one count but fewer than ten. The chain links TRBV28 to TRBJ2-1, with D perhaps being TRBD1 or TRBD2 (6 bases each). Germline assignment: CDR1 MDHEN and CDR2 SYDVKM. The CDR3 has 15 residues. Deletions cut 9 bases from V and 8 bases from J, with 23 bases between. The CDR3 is CASWSWGRGFDEQFF. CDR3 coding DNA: TGTGCCAGTTGGTCCTGGGGGCGGGGTTTCGATGAGCAGTTCTTC.

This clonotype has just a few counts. DNA for the CDR3: TGTGCCAGCAGTTATCCCGGCACAGATACGCAGTATTTT. It encodes CASSYPGTDTQYF. V usage is TRBV6-6 and J usage is TRBJ2-3; the D is unclear. Deletions cut 3 bases from V and 1 base from J, with 5 bases between. Germline CDR1 reads MNHNY; CDR2 reads SVGAGI (reference sequence). This CDR3 spans 13 amino acids.

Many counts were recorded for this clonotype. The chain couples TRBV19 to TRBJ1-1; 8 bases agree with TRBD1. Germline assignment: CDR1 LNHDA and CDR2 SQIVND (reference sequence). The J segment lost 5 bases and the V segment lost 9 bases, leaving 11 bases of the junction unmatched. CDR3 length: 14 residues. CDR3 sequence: CASSIDRGGTEAFF. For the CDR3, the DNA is TGTGCCAGCAGCATAGACAGGGGAGGAACTGAAGCTTTCTTT.

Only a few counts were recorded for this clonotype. CDR3 bases: TGTGCCACCAGTGTTCCTAACTCGGCCGGGGAGCTGTTTTTT. It yields the protein CATSVPNSAGELFF. The chain employs TRBV24-1 and TRBJ2-2; D gene ambiguous. Trimming took 5 bases from V and 6 from J, leaving 12 bases between them. CDR3 length: 14 residues. Germline V CDR1 and CDR2: KGHDR, SFDVKD.

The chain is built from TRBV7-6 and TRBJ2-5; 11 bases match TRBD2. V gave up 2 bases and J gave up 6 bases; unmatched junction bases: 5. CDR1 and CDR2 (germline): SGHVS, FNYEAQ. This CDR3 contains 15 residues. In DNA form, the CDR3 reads TGTGCCAGCAGCTTAATAGCGGGAGGGCCTCAGACCCAGTACTTC. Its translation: CASSLIAGGPQTQYF.

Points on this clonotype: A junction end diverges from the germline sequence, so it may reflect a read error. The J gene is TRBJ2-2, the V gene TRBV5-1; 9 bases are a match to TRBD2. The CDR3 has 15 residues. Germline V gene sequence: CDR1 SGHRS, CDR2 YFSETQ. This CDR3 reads CGSSLTSGNTGELFF. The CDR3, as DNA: TGCGGCAGCAGCTTGACTAGCGGGAACACCGGGGAGCTGTTTTTT.

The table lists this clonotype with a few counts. CDR3 protein: CASIPAGGPPDTQYF. The CDR3 DNA reads TGTGCCAGCATCCCCGCGGGAGGCCCACCAGATACGCAGTATTTT. This rearrangement joins TRBV21-1 to TRBJ2-3; the table names TRBD2, a call not compared with the DNA. TRBV21-1 is noted as a pseudogene. CDR3 size: 15 residues.

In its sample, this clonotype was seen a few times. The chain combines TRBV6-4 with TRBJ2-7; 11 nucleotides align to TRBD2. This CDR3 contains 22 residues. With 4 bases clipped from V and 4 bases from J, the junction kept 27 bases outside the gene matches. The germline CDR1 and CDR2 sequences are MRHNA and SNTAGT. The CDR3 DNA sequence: TGTGCCAGCAGTGCCTGGGGGTGGCGCAGGGATGATAGCGGGAGGGCAGGATACGAGCAGTACTTC. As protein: CASSAWGWRRDDSGRAGYEQYF.

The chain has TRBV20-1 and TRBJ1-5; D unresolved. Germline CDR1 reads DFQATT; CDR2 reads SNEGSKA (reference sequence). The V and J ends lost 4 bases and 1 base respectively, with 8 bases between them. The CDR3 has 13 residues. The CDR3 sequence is CSAKPGSNQPQHF. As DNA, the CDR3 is TGCAGTGCTAAGCCCGGAAGCAATCAGCCCCAGCATTTT.

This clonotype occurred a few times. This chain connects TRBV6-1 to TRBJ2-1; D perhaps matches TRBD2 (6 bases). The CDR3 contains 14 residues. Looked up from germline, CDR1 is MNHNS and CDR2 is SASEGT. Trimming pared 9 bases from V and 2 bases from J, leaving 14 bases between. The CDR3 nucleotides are TGTGCCAGTATACAGCCGGGGGCCTACAATGAGCAGTTCTTC. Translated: CASIQPGAYNEQFF.

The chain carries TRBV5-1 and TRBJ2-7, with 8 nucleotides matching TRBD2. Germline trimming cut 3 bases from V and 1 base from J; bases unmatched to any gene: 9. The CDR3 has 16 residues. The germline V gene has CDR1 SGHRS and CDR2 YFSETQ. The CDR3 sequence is CASSYRAGVTSYEQYF. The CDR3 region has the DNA TGCGCCAGCAGCTATAGAGCGGGAGTGACGTCCTACGAGCAGTACTTC. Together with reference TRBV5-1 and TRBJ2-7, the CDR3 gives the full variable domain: KAGVTQTPRYLIKTRGQQVTLSCSPISGHRSVSWYQQTPGQGLQFLFEYFSETQRNKGNFPGRFSGRQFSNSRSEMNVSTLELGDSALYLCASSYRAGVTSYEQYFGPGTRLTVT.

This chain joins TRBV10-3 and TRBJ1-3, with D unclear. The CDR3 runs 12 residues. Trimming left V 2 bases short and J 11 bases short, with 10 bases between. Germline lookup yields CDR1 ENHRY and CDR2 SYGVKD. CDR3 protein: CAISELRNAIYF. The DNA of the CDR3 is TGTGCCATCAGTGAGCTACGTAACGCCATATATTTT.

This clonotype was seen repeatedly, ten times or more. In DNA form, the CDR3 reads TGTGCCAGCAGCCAAGTGGAGGATGAGCAGTTCTTC. It yields the protein CASSQVEDEQFF. The genes are TRBV3-1 and TRBJ2-1, with D possibly matching TRBD2 (5 bases). Trimming left V 1 base short and J 8 bases short, with 6 bases between. CDR1 is LGHDT, CDR2 YNNKEL, per germline (reference sequence). The CDR3 covers 12 residues.

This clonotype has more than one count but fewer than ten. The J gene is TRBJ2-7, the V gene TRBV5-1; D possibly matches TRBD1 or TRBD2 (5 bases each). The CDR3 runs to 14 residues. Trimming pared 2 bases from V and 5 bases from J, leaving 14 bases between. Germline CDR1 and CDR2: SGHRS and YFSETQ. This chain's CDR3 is CASSFMGVSHEQYF. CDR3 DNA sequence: TGCGCCAGCAGCTTTATGGGGGTTTCCCACGAGCAGTACTTC.

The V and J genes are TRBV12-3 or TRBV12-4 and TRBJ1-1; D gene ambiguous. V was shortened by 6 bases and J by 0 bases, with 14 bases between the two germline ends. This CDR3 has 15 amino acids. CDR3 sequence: CASRPLGRMNTEAFF. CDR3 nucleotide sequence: TGTGCCAGCAGACCCCTTGGCCGCATGAACACTGAAGCTTTCTTT.

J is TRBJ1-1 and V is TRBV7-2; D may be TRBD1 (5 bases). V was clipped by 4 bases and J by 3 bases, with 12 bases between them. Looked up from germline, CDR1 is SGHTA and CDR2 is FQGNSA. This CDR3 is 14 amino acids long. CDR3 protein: CASSSPGLDTEAFF. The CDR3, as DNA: TGTGCCAGCAGCTCACCGGGGCTGGACACTGAAGCTTTCTTT.

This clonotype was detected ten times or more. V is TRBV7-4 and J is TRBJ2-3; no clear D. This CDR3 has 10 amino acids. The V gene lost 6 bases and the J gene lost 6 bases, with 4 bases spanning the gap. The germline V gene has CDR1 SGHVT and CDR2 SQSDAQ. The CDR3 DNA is TGTGCCAGCAGAGGGGATACGCAGTATTTT. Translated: CASRGDTQYF.

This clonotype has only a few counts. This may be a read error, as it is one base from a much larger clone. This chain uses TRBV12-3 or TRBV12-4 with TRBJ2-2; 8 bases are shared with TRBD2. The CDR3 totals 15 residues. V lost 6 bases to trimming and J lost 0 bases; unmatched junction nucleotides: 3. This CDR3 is CASRVSGTNTGELFF. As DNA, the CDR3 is TGTGCCAGCAGGGTTAGCGGGACGAACACCGGGGAGCTGTTTTTT.